Following are 32 T cell receptor beta chains from one sample sequenced in a study of cytomegalovirus exposure and HLA in healthy donors. Only in-frame clones appear in the TCRdb table, and some are missing; sequencing was by immunoSEQ multiplex PCR. The table lists 150,000 or so clones, about 89% of them singletons. Sequenced input: PBMCs. These receptors were obtained from a woman aged 18-29 years in good health and CMV-seropositive.

The V and J genes are TRBV29-1 and TRBJ1-2, with a possible D match to TRBD1 (6 bases). Deletions cut 6 bases from V and 4 bases from J, with 21 bases between. The CDR3 is 15 residues long. Per germline, CDR1 SQVTM and CDR2 ANQGSEA. CDR3 loop: CSVEKGQGNGYGYTF. The CDR3 DNA follows: TGCAGCGTCGAAAAGGGGCAGGGGAACGGCTATGGCTACACCTTC.

This rearrangement joins TRBV4-2 to TRBJ1-1, with D maybe TRBD1 (5 bases). The germline V gene encodes CDR1 LGHNA and CDR2 YNFKEQ. V gave up 0 bases and J gave up 0 bases, with 14 bases separating them. This CDR3 has 17 amino acids. In DNA, the CDR3 is TGTGCCAGCAGCCAAGAATCTTCAGACAGCTTGAACACTGAAGCTTTCTTT. It codes for CASSQESSDSLNTEAFF.

This chain uses TRBV10-1 with TRBJ2-7; a weak D match, TRBD1 (6 bases). Trimming shortened V by 3 bases and J by 5 bases, and 14 bases separated the two germline ends. Germline V lookup: CDR1 WNHNN, CDR2 SYGVQD (reference sequence). The CDR3 runs to 14 residues. CDR3 amino acids: CASSDSGQPDEQYF. In DNA, the CDR3 is TGCGCCAGCAGTGATTCAGGACAGCCAGACGAGCAGTACTTC.

This chain links TRBV5-6 with TRBJ1-3; D is undetermined. Germline-derived CDR1 and CDR2 are SGHDT and YYEEEE. The CDR3 has 15 residues. Trimming removed 2 bases from V and 4 bases from J, with 13 bases in between. CDR3 region: CASSLMGPEGNTIYF. CDR3 in DNA: TGTGCCAGCAGCTTAATGGGCCCAGAGGGAAACACCATATATTTT.

This clone was counted once. V and J are TRBV4-2 and TRBJ1-3; 9 nucleotides match TRBD1. The V segment lost 0 bases and the J segment 3 bases; nucleotides outside the gene matches: 6. CDR3 size: 17 residues. Germline CDR1 LGHNA, CDR2 YNFKEQ. Here the CDR3 reads CASSQDQQGAIGNTIYF. In DNA form, the CDR3 reads TGTGCCAGCAGCCAAGATCAACAGGGGGCAATTGGAAACACCATATATTTT.

Details on this clone: Mismatch with germline at one junction end may stem from a read error. This chain connects TRBV4-3 to TRBJ1-1; D call uncertain. The V gene's germline CDR1 is LGHNA and CDR2 YSLEER. The CDR3 runs 13 residues. The CDR3 coding sequence is TGCGCCAGCAGCCAAATTTCTTCCGCTTCTCCTATTTTT. This sequence encodes CASSQISSASPIF.

V is TRBV27 and J is TRBJ2-1; 8 nucleotides agree with TRBD1. The germline V gene has CDR1 MNHEY and CDR2 SMNVEV (reference sequence). This CDR3 is built from 15 residues. The J segment lost 3 bases and the V segment lost 3 bases, leaving 4 bases of the junction unmatched. CDR3 residues: CASSFGGQGYNEQFF. The CDR3 nucleotides read TGTGCCAGCAGTTTCGGTGGACAGGGCTACAATGAGCAGTTCTTC.

This clone was seen just once. The chain joins TRBV7-9 to TRBJ2-1; D is unresolved. This CDR3 region has 14 residues. Trimming left V 2 bases short and J 2 bases short, with 7 bases between. Looked up from germline, CDR1 is SEHNR and CDR2 is FQNEAQ (reference sequence). The DNA for the CDR3 is TGTGCCAGCAGCTTAACGACAACCTACAATGAGCAGTTCTTC. Translation: CASSLTTTYNEQFF.

J is TRBJ1-1 and V is TRBV7-9, with D uncertain. The CDR3 covers 16 residues. The germline gives CDR1 SEHNR, CDR2 FQNEAQ (reference sequence). Deletions cut 1 base from V and 5 bases from J, with 17 bases between. The CDR3, as DNA: TGTGCCAGCAGCTTAGTAGGGAGGCGGCCGGGGACTGAAGCTTTCTTT. This codes for CASSLVGRRPGTEAFF.

The genes are TRBV19 and TRBJ1-2, with 9 bases matching TRBD1. Germline V gene lookup returns CDR1 LNHDA and CDR2 SQIVND (reference sequence). V was pared by 6 bases and J by 2 bases, with 7 bases of the junction left unmatched. The CDR3 sequence is 15 residues long. CDR3: CASSPRDRENYGYTF. The CDR3, as DNA: TGTGCCAGTAGCCCTCGGGACAGGGAAAACTATGGCTACACCTTC.

The chain is built from TRBV29-1 and TRBJ2-1, with 7 bases identical to TRBD1. Germline assignment: CDR1 SQVTM and CDR2 ANQGSEA. The CDR3 is made up of 12 amino acids. Trimming removed 7 bases from V and 8 bases from J; junction bases left unmatched: 8. The CDR3: CSGWVGGHEQFF. The CDR3 DNA is TGCAGCGGGTGGGTAGGGGGCCATGAGCAGTTCTTC.

The chain joins TRBV15 to TRBJ2-7, with 7 bases fitting TRBD2. Unmatched junction bases numbered 9, after V lost 0 bases and J lost 1 base. Germline V gene sequence: CDR1 LNHNV, CDR2 YYDKDF (reference sequence). The CDR3 length is 17 residues. The CDR3 DNA reads TGTGCCACCAGCAGAGATCGAAGCGGGATGATGTCCTACGAGCAGTACTTC. Translating gives CATSRDRSGMMSYEQYF. Using reference TRBV15 and TRBJ2-7 for the parts outside the CDR3, the full variable domain is DAMVIQNPRYQVTQFGKPVTLSCSQTLNHNVMYWYQQKSSQAPKLLFHYYDKDFNNEADTPDNFQSRRPNTSFCFLDIRSPGLGDTAMYLCATSRDRSGMMSYEQYFGPGTRLTVT.

The chain combines TRBV9 with TRBJ2-7, with a tentative D call TRBD2 (6 bases). Germline V gene data show CDR1 as SGDLS and CDR2 as YYNGEE. The CDR3 runs 13 residues. Trimming stripped 3 bases from V and 4 bases from J, with 11 bases between. CDR3 DNA: TGTGCCAGCAGCGAGGAGGGCGCATACGAGCAGTACTTC. It codes for CASSEEGAYEQYF.

The table lists this clone with a count of one. This sequence joins TRBV5-1 and TRBJ2-1; the match to TRBD2 covers 12 bases. V shed 6 bases, J shed 7 bases, and the junction held 8 bases outside the gene matches. The CDR3 consists of 15 residues. Germline CDR1 SGHRS, CDR2 YFSETQ. In DNA, the CDR3 is TGCGCCAGCACCCCGACTAGCGGGAGAGGTAATGAGCAGTTCTTC. Its translation is CASTPTSGRGNEQFF.

This sequence joins TRBV7-9 and TRBJ2-7; TRBD2 agrees at 10 bases. Germline CDR1 reads SEHNR; CDR2 reads FQNEAQ (reference sequence). CDR3 size: 15 residues. V was pared by 2 bases and J by 6 bases, with 7 bases of the junction left unmatched. CDR3 region: CASSLILAGVSEQYF. In DNA form, the CDR3 reads TGTGCCAGCAGCTTAATCCTAGCGGGAGTGTCCGAGCAGTACTTC.

The chain carries TRBV5-1 and TRBJ2-3, with 12 bases identical to TRBD2. The CDR3 runs to 16 residues. Per germline, CDR1 SGHRS and CDR2 YFSETQ. Trimming at V came to 4 bases and at J to 3 bases, leaving 6 bases not matched to a gene. The chain's CDR3 is CASSLDTSGRTDTQYF. The CDR3 bases are TGCGCCAGCAGCCTCGACACTAGCGGGAGGACAGATACGCAGTATTTT.

The chain is built from TRBV5-1 and TRBJ1-2, with D perhaps matching TRBD1 (5 bases). Trimming left V 7 bases short and J 7 bases short, with 17 bases between. Germline V gene data show CDR1 as SGHRS and CDR2 as YFSETQ. This CDR3 contains 13 residues. The CDR3 bases are TGCGCCAGCTCCGGGACGGAGGGGCCTGGCTACACCTTC. Its protein is CASSGTEGPGYTF.

Note on this clone: The same CDR3 arises from other DNA sequences in this sample as well. The chain employs TRBV19 and TRBJ1-5, with 10 bases identical to TRBD1. J gave up 4 bases and V 6 bases, and 6 bases lay outside the gene matches. This CDR3 has 15 amino acids. Germline loops: CDR1 LNHDA, CDR2 SQIVND (reference sequence). In DNA, the CDR3 is TGTGCCAGTAGCCGTGGACAGGGGGGTAATCAGCCCCAGCATTTT. This translates into CASSRGQGGNQPQHF.

The chain recombines TRBV30 with TRBJ1-1, with D unresolved. The V gene lost 5 bases and the J gene lost 0 bases, with 7 bases spanning the gap. The CDR3 is made up of 12 amino acids. The germline V gene encodes CDR1 GTSNPN and CDR2 SVGIG (reference sequence). CDR3 DNA sequence: TGTGCCTGGGACAAGGTGAACACTGAAGCTTTCTTT. Its protein product is CAWDKVNTEAFF.

The gene calls are TRBV2 and TRBJ2-7; 7 positions agree with TRBD2. From germline, CDR1 is SNHLY and CDR2 FYNNEI. This CDR3 contains 12 residues. V lost 8 bases, J lost 3 bases, and 4 bases stayed unmatched. CDR3 DNA: TGTGCCAGCGTTGGGACTAACTACGAGCAGTACTTC. Its translation: CASVGTNYEQYF.

This chain joins TRBV14 and TRBJ2-7; D remains unclear. The germline V gene has CDR1 SGHDN and CDR2 FVKESK. Trimming shortened V by 0 bases and J by 5 bases, and 5 bases separated the two germline ends. CDR3 length equals 12 residues. CDR3 nucleotides: TGTGCCAGCAGCCAAGATGGCCACGAGCAGTACTTC. This gives the protein CASSQDGHEQYF.

The chain carries TRBV6-5 and TRBJ2-1; 8 bases agree with TRBD2. After removal of 4 bases from V and 7 bases from J, the junction contained 9 bases not matched to a gene. Germline V gives CDR1 MNHEY, CDR2 SVGAGI. The CDR3 totals 15 residues. The CDR3 is CASSLTLAVGNEQFF. The DNA for the CDR3 is TGTGCCAGCAGTTTAACACTAGCGGTGGGGAATGAGCAGTTCTTC.

V usage is TRBV28 and J usage is TRBJ1-2; the D gene is possibly TRBD1 (5 bases). The CDR3 is 12 amino acids. Trimming took off 6 bases at V and 6 bases at J, with 11 bases between the two ends. Germline V gives CDR1 MDHEN, CDR2 SYDVKM. The CDR3 region has the DNA TGTGCCAGCAGACTTCAGGGCGATGGCTACACCTTC. Translating it yields CASRLQGDGYTF.

The J gene is TRBJ2-7, the V gene TRBV9; the D gene is possibly TRBD1 (6 bases). Germline V CDR1 and CDR2: SGDLS, YYNGEE. CDR3 length: 14 amino acids. The ends were cut back, 3 bases at V and 1 base at J, with 11 bases in the middle. DNA of the CDR3: TGTGCCAGCAGCGCCTACAGGGAATCCTACGAGCAGTACTTC. This encodes CASSAYRESYEQYF.

The chain employs TRBV10-3 and TRBJ1-5, with TRBD1 identical over 8 bases. This CDR3 has 15 amino acids. Per germline, CDR1 ENHRY and CDR2 SYGVKD. J gave up 4 bases and V 6 bases, and 8 bases lay outside the gene matches. The CDR3 sequence: CAIRSGTGSNQPQHF. DNA for the CDR3: TGTGCCATCAGGAGCGGGACAGGCTCTAATCAGCCCCAGCATTTT.

The chain combines TRBV7-3 with TRBJ2-2; 8 bases align to TRBD1. Looked up from germline, CDR1 is SGHTA and CDR2 is FQGTGA. The CDR3 length is 15 residues. Germline trimming cut 5 bases from V and 7 bases from J; bases unmatched to any gene: 9. The CDR3 protein is CASSTRTGRDGELFF. The CDR3 DNA follows: TGTGCCAGCAGCACGAGGACAGGGCGGGACGGGGAGCTGTTTTTT.

V usage is TRBV9 and J usage is TRBJ1-2, with a tentative D call TRBD1 (6 bases). The CDR3 runs 14 residues. In germline, CDR1 is SGDLS, CDR2 YYNGEE. V was shortened by 3 bases and J by 7 bases, with 16 bases between the two germline ends. CDR3 residues: CASSARQDDGGYTF. CDR3 coding DNA: TGTGCCAGCAGCGCCCGACAGGATGATGGTGGCTACACCTTC.

The chain is built from TRBV10-3 and TRBJ1-2; 9 nucleotides agree with TRBD1. From germline, CDR1 is ENHRY and CDR2 SYGVKD. The CDR3 runs 17 residues. J gave up 8 bases and V 4 bases, and 17 bases lay outside the gene matches. In DNA form, the CDR3 reads TGTGCCATCAGTGCCACAGGGGGCGCAGGTCTCCTCAAGGGCTACACCTTC. Translating it yields CAISATGGAGLLKGYTF.

The V call is TRBV7-6, the J call TRBJ2-1, with D possibly matching TRBD2 (5 bases). The length of the CDR3 is 15 residues. Per the germline V gene, CDR1 is SGHVS and CDR2 is FNYEAQ. The V end was cut by 1 base, the J end by 2 bases, with 9 bases between. The CDR3 nucleotides read TGTGCCAGCAGCTTAGTAGCGTTCGCCTACAATGAGCAGTTCTTC. This sequence encodes CASSLVAFAYNEQFF.

The J gene is TRBJ1-1, the V gene TRBV9; 8 bases map to TRBD1. There are 15 residues in the CDR3. The J segment lost 3 bases and the V segment lost 0 bases, leaving 4 bases of the junction unmatched. Germline values: CDR1 SGDLS, CDR2 YYNGEE. The CDR3 nucleotides read TGTGCCAGCAGCGTAGGCCGGACAGGGTACACTGAAGCTTTCTTT. Its translation: CASSVGRTGYTEAFF.

The V call is TRBV7-8, the J call TRBJ2-5; the match to TRBD1 covers 10 bases. Losses at the gene ends were 0 bases for V and 3 bases for J; bases not matched to a gene: 1. The CDR3 runs to 15 residues. Germline lookup yields CDR1 SGHVS and CDR2 FQNEAQ. The CDR3 nucleotides read TGTGCCAGCAGCTTAGCTGGACAGGGGGAAGAGACCCAGTACTTC. Translated: CASSLAGQGEETQYF.

This chain uses TRBV13 with TRBJ2-7, with D perhaps TRBD2 (5 bases). The germline V gene encodes CDR1 PRHDT and CDR2 FYEKMQ (reference sequence). The CDR3 consists of 15 residues. Deletions cut 4 bases from V and 3 bases from J, with 16 bases between. CDR3 protein: CASSSERTGNYEQYF. The CDR3 DNA reads TGTGCCAGCAGCTCGGAAAGGACTGGTAACTACGAGCAGTACTTC.